This T cell receptor beta chain stems from a study of blood T cell repertoires in COVID-19. Study context: Nucleic acid was either cDNA or gDNA, and it came from T cells, B-cell-depleted T cells, or PBMCs.

In the original processing: Amplification of reference gene primers provided the estimated nucleated cell counts. The repertoire was sequenced with immunoSEQ multiplex PCR; TCRdb's copy has only in-frame clones and lacks some. V and J calls and clone size are given by that table; D and trimming were obtained from the DNA. The data contain around 270,000 clones, 86% of them singletons. CDR3 length: 12 residues. The germline CDR1 and CDR2 sequences are GTSNPN and SVGIG (reference sequence). Trimming left V 5 bases short and J 1 base short, with 8 bases between. The sequence was collected from a young man with active or convalescent COVID-19. This chain connects TRBV30 to TRBJ1-1, with D perhaps matching TRBD1 (6 bases). Material for sequencing was peripheral blood. The CDR3 DNA reads TGTGCCTGGGACAGGAAGAACACTGAAGCTTTCTTT. Its protein product is CAWDRKNTEAFF.